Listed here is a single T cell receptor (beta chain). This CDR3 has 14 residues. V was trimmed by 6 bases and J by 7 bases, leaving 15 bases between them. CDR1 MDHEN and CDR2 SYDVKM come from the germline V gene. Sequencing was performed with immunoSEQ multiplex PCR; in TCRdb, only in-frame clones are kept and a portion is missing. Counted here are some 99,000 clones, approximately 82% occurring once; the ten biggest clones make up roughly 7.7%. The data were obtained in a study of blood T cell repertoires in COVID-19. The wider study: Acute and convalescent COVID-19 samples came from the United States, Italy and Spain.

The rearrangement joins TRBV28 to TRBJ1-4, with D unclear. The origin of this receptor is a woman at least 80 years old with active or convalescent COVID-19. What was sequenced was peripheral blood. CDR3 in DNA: TGTGCCAGCAGCCCCGGACTAGGGAGTGAAAAACTGTTTTTT. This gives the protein CASSPGLGSEKLFF.